This T cell receptor beta chain stems from a study of cytomegalovirus exposure and HLA in healthy donors. Libraries were prepared by immunoSEQ multiplex PCR; TCRdb keeps only in-frame clonotypes and omits some of them. The table lists 150,000 to 200,000 clones, approximately 86% of them singletons. This clone was detected once. The specimen was PBMCs. This clonotype was obtained from a man aged 18 to 35 in good health and CMV-seropositive.

The CDR3 loop is CASSIIPGGNQPQHF. DNA for the CDR3: TGTGCCAGTAGTATTATCCCGGGGGGTAATCAGCCCCAGCATTTT. The chain uses TRBV19 and TRBJ1-5; tentatively, D is TRBD1 (5 bases). Germline V gives CDR1 LNHDA, CDR2 SQIVND (reference sequence). The V gene lost 3 bases and the J gene lost 4 bases, with 13 bases spanning the gap. The CDR3 consists of 15 residues.